One and the same sample provided the 22 T cell receptor beta chains below, sequenced in a study of blood T cell repertoires in COVID-19. Some clones are missing from TCRdb's copy, which holds only in-frame ones; the method was immunoSEQ multiplex PCR. The sample includes roughly 220,000 clones, around 91% seen only once; the top ten take less than 15%. The sequenced sample consisted of PBMCs or T cells enriched from blood (not recorded which). These receptor sequences come from a young man who had been exposed to COVID-19.

V gene TRBV25-1 combines with J gene TRBJ2-3, with TRBD2 matching over 11 bases. Germline V gene data show CDR1 as MGHDK and CDR2 as SYGVNS. The CDR3 covers 17 residues. With 3 bases clipped from V and 6 bases from J, the junction kept 11 bases outside the gene matches. This CDR3 is CASSDPDSGGAGDTQYF. In DNA form, the CDR3 reads TGTGCCAGCAGTGACCCCGATAGCGGGGGGGCCGGGGATACGCAGTATTTT.

J is TRBJ1-5 and V is TRBV12-3 or TRBV12-4, with a weak D call TRBD1 (5 bases). This CDR3 is 13 amino acids long. The V gene lost 3 bases and the J gene lost 6 bases, with 9 bases spanning the gap. The CDR3 coding sequence is TGTGCCAGCAGTTTGGGGGGGAGTCAGCCCCAGCATTTT. It yields the protein CASSLGGSQPQHF.

The chain couples TRBV2 to TRBJ2-5, with D possibly being TRBD2 (7 bases). CDR1 SNHLY and CDR2 FYNNEI come from the germline V gene. This CDR3 comprises 15 residues. V lost 2 bases to trimming and J lost 4 bases, with 14 bases between them. CDR3 nucleotide sequence: TGTGCCAGCAGTGAAATAAGGGGGGGCGGAGAGACCCAGTACTTC. It specifies CASSEIRGGGETQYF.

V and J are TRBV4-1 and TRBJ1-5; 8 bases agree with TRBD1. CDR3 size: 18 residues. J gave up 2 bases and V 0 bases, and 9 bases lay outside the gene matches. Germline lookup yields CDR1 MGHRA and CDR2 YSYEKL. The CDR3 coding sequence is TGCGCCAGCAGCCAAGATGCAGGGGGCGGAATTGGCAATCAGCCCCAGCATTTT. Protein: CASSQDAGGGIGNQPQHF.

V and J are TRBV5-1 and TRBJ2-1; possible D gene TRBD2, 6 bases. The CDR3 is 16 amino acids. V shed 4 bases and J shed 6 bases, with 20 bases lying between them. Germline V lookup: CDR1 SGHRS, CDR2 YFSETQ. The CDR3 sequence: CASSPPGVSQGNEQFF. The CDR3 DNA follows: TGCGCCAGCAGCCCCCCGGGGGTCAGCCAGGGCAATGAGCAGTTCTTC.

The rearrangement uses TRBV5-1 and TRBJ1-5; D may be TRBD1 (5 bases). The CDR3 loop spans 15 amino acids. V lost 0 bases, J lost 3 bases, and 10 bases lay in between. CDR1 and CDR2 (germline): SGHRS, YFSETQ. CDR3 sequence reads: CASSLGQGNNQPQHF. DNA for the CDR3: TGCGCCAGCAGCTTGGGTCAGGGCAACAATCAGCCCCAGCATTTT. Variable domain in full (rest from reference TRBV5-1 and TRBJ1-5): KAGVTQTPRYLIKTRGQQVTLSCSPISGHRSVSWYQQTPGQGLQFLFEYFSETQRNKGNFPGRFSGRQFSNSRSEMNVSTLELGDSALYLCASSLGQGNNQPQHFGDGTRLSIL.

The CDR3 spells CASSQFARRSSPLHF. The DNA of the CDR3 is TGCGCCAGCAGCCAATTCGCCCGGAGATCCTCACCCCTCCACTTT. The chain couples TRBV4-3 to TRBJ1-6; D is ambiguous. This CDR3 region has 15 residues. CDR1 LGHNA and CDR2 YSLEER come from the germline V gene. Trimming removed 2 bases at V and 10 bases at J, with 15 bases between.

V and J are TRBV5-1 and TRBJ2-3; TRBD2 agrees at 9 bases. With V trimmed by 1 base and J by 5 bases, 8 bases remained unmatched. This CDR3 is built from 16 residues. Germline-derived CDR1 and CDR2 are SGHRS and YFSETQ. As DNA, the CDR3 is TGCGCCAGCAGCTTGAGTAGCGGGGGAAGGGTAGATACGCAGTATTTT. Residues: CASSLSSGGRVDTQYF.

The chain recombines TRBV7-2 with TRBJ2-3, with D possibly TRBD2 on 7 matching bases. V was pared by 0 bases and J by 8 bases, with 9 bases between. Germline assignment: CDR1 SGHTA and CDR2 FQGNSA. This CDR3 comprises 13 residues. The CDR3 region has the DNA TGTGCCAGCAGCTTAGCGAGGGGGGGTACGCAGTATTTT. It yields the protein CASSLARGGTQYF.

CDR3 loop: CASSDDSAMNSPLHF. CDR3 sequence (DNA): TGTGCCAGCAGTGACGACAGCGCGATGAATTCACCCCTCCACTTT. This rearrangement joins TRBV6-1 to TRBJ1-6, with D maybe TRBD1 (5 bases). Germline-derived CDR1 and CDR2 are MNHNS and SASEGT. Trimming removed 3 bases at V and 7 bases at J, with 13 bases between. The CDR3 runs to 15 residues.

To note about this clone: The identical CDR3 is also encoded by other nucleotide sequences in the sample. The chain uses TRBV6-5 and TRBJ2-2; possibly TRBD1 for D (5 bases). CDR3 length: 14 residues. V dropped 2 bases and J dropped 5 bases, with 9 bases sitting between them. The germline gives CDR1 MNHEY, CDR2 SVGAGI. The CDR3 DNA follows: TGTGCCAGCAGTTACAGGGGTGGGACCGGGGAGCTGTTTTTT. This sequence encodes CASSYRGGTGELFF.

The chain links TRBV4-3 to TRBJ2-1, with 7 nucleotides matching TRBD1. The CDR3 runs to 15 residues. Germline V gives CDR1 LGHNA, CDR2 YSLEER. V shed 1 base, J shed 7 bases, and the junction held 7 bases outside the gene matches. CDR3 residues: CASSQVGDRGNEQFF. CDR3 sequence (DNA): TGCGCCAGCAGCCAAGTCGGGGACAGAGGAAATGAGCAGTTCTTC.

J is TRBJ2-2 and V is TRBV4-2, with 11 bases aligning to TRBD1. Germline V gives CDR1 LGHNA, CDR2 YNFKEQ. CDR3 length: 18 amino acids. J was trimmed by 4 bases and V by 0 bases; bases with no gene match: 7. The CDR3 DNA follows: TGTGCCAGCAGCCAAGACAGGCCCGGACAGGGGGCCACCGGGGAGCTGTTTTTT. This encodes CASSQDRPGQGATGELFF.

CDR3 residues: CASSIGSGGPYEQYF. Here the CDR3 DNA reads TGTGCCAGTAGTATCGGCTCAGGGGGGCCCTACGAGCAGTACTTC. This chain uses TRBV19 with TRBJ2-7; D possibly corresponds to TRBD1 (7 bases). CDR1 is LNHDA, CDR2 SQIVND, per germline (reference sequence). The CDR3 has 15 residues. V was trimmed by 3 bases and J by 2 bases, leaving 14 bases between them.

V is TRBV30 and J is TRBJ1-1; TRBD1 might be the D (5 bases). The CDR3 has 13 residues. Deletions cut 3 bases from V and 3 bases from J, with 11 bases between. Germline V gene sequence: CDR1 GTSNPN, CDR2 SVGIG (reference sequence). The CDR3 here is CAWRIDSHTEAFF. The CDR3 DNA reads as TGTGCCTGGAGGATTGACAGTCACACTGAAGCTTTCTTT. The full variable domain, in which reference TRBV30 and TRBJ1-1 provide the parts outside the CDR3, is SQTIHQWPATLVQPVGSPLSLECTVEGTSNPNLYWYRQAAGRGLQLLFYSVGIGQISSEVPQNLSASRPQDRQFILSSKKLLLSDSGFYLCAWRIDSHTEAFFGQGTRLTVV.

The chain couples TRBV30 to TRBJ2-2; D gene ambiguous. The CDR3 consists of 16 residues. CDR1 is GTSNPN and CDR2 is SVGIG in the germline V gene (reference sequence). The V and J ends lost 0 bases and 5 bases respectively, with 16 bases between them. The CDR3 here is CAWSVPRQTGTGELFF. CDR3 DNA: TGTGCCTGGAGTGTACCTCGGCAAACCGGGACCGGGGAGCTGTTTTTT.

The chain couples TRBV7-9 to TRBJ2-3; 9 bases are a match to TRBD2. Germline V CDR1 and CDR2: SEHNR, FQNEAQ (reference sequence). CDR3 length equals 14 residues. The V and J ends lost 5 bases and 5 bases, in that order; junction bases with no gene match: 5. In DNA, the CDR3 is TGTGCCAGCAGCGAACCGACTAGCGGAGATACGCAGTATTTT. Its translation: CASSEPTSGDTQYF.

V is TRBV10-3 and J is TRBJ2-7; D might be TRBD1 (5 bases). This CDR3 is built from 16 residues. Germline lookup yields CDR1 ENHRY and CDR2 SYGVKD. Between the trimmed V and J ends, which lost 2 bases and 4 bases, there was a span of 18 bases. DNA of the CDR3: TGTGCCATCAGTGAGGATTTAACAGGTTCCCTTTACGAGCAGTACTTC. Amino acids: CAISEDLTGSLYEQYF.

This rearrangement joins TRBV18 to TRBJ2-3; a weak D match, TRBD2 (6 bases). Deletions cut 0 bases from V and 2 bases from J, with 15 bases between. The CDR3 is 17 residues long. CDR1 and CDR2 from the germline V gene are KGHSH and LQKENI. CDR3 nucleotides: TGTGCCAGCTCACCACCTTTTAGCGGTCCTTCCACAGATACGCAGTATTTT. This codes for CASSPPFSGPSTDTQYF.

The genes are TRBV7-2 and TRBJ1-3, with D maybe TRBD1 (5 bases). CDR1 and CDR2 (germline): SGHTA, FQGNSA. CDR3 size: 16 residues. With 0 bases removed from V and 2 bases from J, the gap between germline ends came to 11 bases. CDR3 loop: CASSLAPQGTGNTIYF. Here the CDR3 DNA reads TGTGCCAGCAGCTTAGCCCCCCAGGGAACTGGAAACACCATATATTTT.

This chain joins TRBV5-1 and TRBJ1-1; 7 positions agree with TRBD1. The CDR3 totals 18 residues. The V gene end was trimmed by 4 bases and the J gene end by 3 bases; junction bases not matched to a gene: 18. Germline V lookup: CDR1 SGHRS, CDR2 YFSETQ. The CDR3 sequence is CASSPWGNKTGDDTEAFF. DNA for the CDR3: TGCGCCAGCAGCCCCTGGGGAAACAAAACAGGGGATGACACTGAAGCTTTCTTT.

The chain uses TRBV6-5 and TRBJ1-2, with TRBD1 as a possible D gene (6 bases). In germline, CDR1 is MNHEY, CDR2 SVGAGI. The CDR3 loop spans 15 amino acids. V lost 5 bases to trimming and J lost 7 bases, with 20 bases between them. DNA of the CDR3: TGTGCCAGCAGTAAGGGGGATCCCTGGGGTGGTGGCTACACCTTC. Residues: CASSKGDPWGGGYTF.